The entry that follows covers one TCR beta chain sequence. The specificity of this receptor is unknown. No per-base quality is available; no much larger clone lies one base away. Genomic DNA underwent TCRB CDR3 sequencing using the immunoSEQ assay. The authors' analysis ran thus. Published virus-specific TCRB sequences were compared with patient CD8+ clones larger than 1%, and only a few matches were found. The analyses included only productive TCRB rearrangements. Clonality was calculated as a Shannon entropy-based productive clonality index, and a clone was defined by a unique TCRB CDR3 sequence. The template counts of each clone relative to the total templates per sample were used to calculate repertoire overlap between two samples. V-gene usage measured by flow cytometry correlated with TCRB sequencing V-gene usage, with a Spearman r of around 0.62. TCRdb stores this immuneACCESS table with in-frame sequences only. Part of the clones is absent; in the studies checked, under half of the shortfall reflects unresolved V genes, and no reason is known for the rest. For V, J and clone size, that table is used; D and trimming come from the DNA. This sample lists around 16,000 clones; nearly 80% were detected once. Around a fifth of the sample rests with the top ten.

This entry comes from a study of somatic mutations in cytotoxic T cells in rheumatoid arthritis (dated by TCRdb to 2016 to 2017). About the study as a whole: Right after diagnosis and prior to the start of any treatment, around 30 ml EDTA of peripheral blood was drawn from patients. Some V beta antibody-stained T-cell populations were flow-sorted on a FACSAria II or Sony SH800 at nearly 100% purity, and sorted V beta1+ cells also underwent TCRB sequencing. Whether expanded CD8+ T-cell clones in untreated, newly diagnosed rheumatoid arthritis carry somatic mutations was the study question, and clonality was characterized with TCRB deep sequencing. For 65 to 70 rheumatoid arthritis patients and some 21 healthy controls, TCRB deep sequencing was carried out. The median ages of the patient and control groups were essentially identical.

Points the paper makes about the study in general: CD8+ clonality increased with age in patients (Spearman r ≈ 0.5) but not in healthy controls. Rheumatoid arthritis patients and age-matched healthy controls did not significantly differ in CD8+ T-cell clonality. Viral specificity could not be ruled out by absence from virus-specific databases, and the antigen targets of the expanded CD8+ clones remained unknown. The slight TRBV07 underrepresentation in patients was not adjusted for multiple comparisons. Several identical CD8+ TCRB sequences were found in both blood and synovial fluid, and in about an eighth of the roughly 65 patients the largest CD8+ clone exceeded 20% of CD8+ cells.

Positive magnetic bead selection on an AutoMACS was used to isolate CD4+ and CD8+ cells, with flow cytometry used to check purity. A TCR V beta antibody panel was used in flow cytometry to screen first for clonal expansions, which were then characterized by TCRB deep sequencing of sorted CD8+ fractions. Peripheral blood mononuclear cells were obtained using density gradient separation with Ficoll-Paque PLUS. Using Nucleospin Tissue or Tissue XS kits, DNA was extracted from CD4-enriched, CD8-enriched or PBMC samples, with quantification by a Qubit 2.0 fluorometer. Taken from the germline V gene (reference sequence), the CDR1 and CDR2 loops are MNHEY and SMNVEV. The CDR3 numbers 15 residues from cysteine through phenylalanine. The entry retains the CDR3 DNA only, 45 bases that are in frame from base 1. V is trimmed back by 6 bases and J by 6 bases, and the junction contains 4 bases that no gene match accounts for.

This sequence originates from an adult with rheumatoid arthritis. The sample was CD8+ T cells sorted from blood. The rearranged segments are TRBV27 and TRBJ2-1; 14 central nucleotides agree with TRBD2. Here the CDR3 is given as CASSLGTSGSNEQFF. The sequenced DNA is TGTGCCAGCAGCCTGGGGACTAGCGGGAGCAATGAGCAGTTCTTC.